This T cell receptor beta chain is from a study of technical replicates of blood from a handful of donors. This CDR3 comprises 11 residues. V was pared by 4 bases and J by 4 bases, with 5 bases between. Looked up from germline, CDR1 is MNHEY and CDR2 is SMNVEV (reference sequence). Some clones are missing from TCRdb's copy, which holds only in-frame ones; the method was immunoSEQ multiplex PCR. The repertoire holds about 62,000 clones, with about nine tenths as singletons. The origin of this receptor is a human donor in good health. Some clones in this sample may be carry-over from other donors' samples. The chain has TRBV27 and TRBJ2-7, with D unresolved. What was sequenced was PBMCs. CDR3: CASSSQYEQYF. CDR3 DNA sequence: TGTGCCAGCAGTTCCCAGTACGAGCAGTACTTC.